Listed here are 17 T cell receptor beta chains from one sample, sequenced in a study of T cells after posttransplantation cyclophosphamide (dated by TCRdb to about 2016). According to the study, the label for this sample's treatment or condition signals: high-dose cyclophosphamide on days +3 and +4 as single-agent GVHD prophylaxis. PTCy patients received busulfan and fludarabine conditioning, a related or unrelated marrow graft, and cyclophosphamide on days +3 and +4. Libraries came from the immunoSEQ multiplex PCR assay. TCRdb carries this immuneACCESS record with in-frame sequences only. Its versions omit some clonotypes, under half of them owing to an unresolved V gene in the studies checked, with the rest unexplained. For this sample the table gives 30,000 to 45,000 clones, of which 78% were detected only once. The ten biggest clones cover roughly 8.7% of the sample. The material sequenced was CD4+ T cells sorted from blood, taken roughly 1,900 days after a stem cell transplant with posttransplant cyclophosphamide. The origin of the receptors is a female patient aged 35-55 years who received an allogeneic stem cell transplant from a related donor, was CMV-positive, and had no GVHD. Some T cells may originate with the graft donor following a transplant.

The V call is TRBV5-1, the J call TRBJ2-3, with TRBD1 matching over 7 bases. Germline loops: CDR1 SGHRS, CDR2 YFSETQ. CDR3 length equals 14 residues. V was pared by 5 bases and J by 0 bases, with 3 bases of the junction left unmatched. CDR3 loop: CASRPGQSTDTQYF. CDR3 DNA sequence: TGCGCCAGCAGACCGGGACAGAGCACAGATACGCAGTATTTT.

This chain's CDR3 is CASSHRSDRGSDGYTF. In DNA, the CDR3 is TGCGCCAGCAGCCACCGATCCGACAGGGGGTCGGATGGCTACACCTTC. The genes are TRBV4-3 and TRBJ1-2; 9 nucleotides line up with TRBD1. Germline values: CDR1 LGHNA, CDR2 YSLEER. This CDR3 has 16 residues. V shed 3 bases and J 6 bases; nucleotides not matched to a gene: 11.

V is TRBV7-9 and J is TRBJ2-1; 8 nucleotides agree with TRBD1. V shed 4 bases, J shed 2 bases, and the junction held 4 bases outside the gene matches. CDR1 and CDR2 from the germline V gene are SEHNR and FQNEAQ (reference sequence). There are 15 residues in the CDR3. The CDR3 DNA follows: TGTGCCAGCAGCTCCGGACAGGGTGCCTACAATGAGCAGTTCTTC. This codes for CASSSGQGAYNEQFF.

This clone was observed a single time. The chain is built from TRBV6-5 and TRBJ2-1; 10 bases match TRBD1. In germline, CDR1 is MNHEY, CDR2 SVGAGI. The CDR3 covers 15 residues. Germline trimming cut 6 bases from V and 5 bases from J; bases unmatched to any gene: 7. CDR3 sequence: CASSRTGGTHNEQFF. DNA for the CDR3: TGTGCCAGCAGCCGGACAGGGGGAACCCACAATGAGCAGTTCTTC.

In this sample, this clone turned up a few times. This chain links TRBV27 with TRBJ2-7, with D perhaps TRBD1 (5 bases). V was shortened by 2 bases and J by 6 bases, with 14 bases between the two germline ends. There are 14 residues in the CDR3. CDR1 is MNHEY and CDR2 is SMNVEV in the germline V gene (reference sequence). For the CDR3, the DNA is TGTGCCAGCAGTTTAAAGGGGTTCCTTCCCGAGCAGTACTTC. It codes for CASSLKGFLPEQYF.

This rearrangement joins TRBV5-4 to TRBJ2-2, with D uncertain. This CDR3 contains 15 residues. Germline values: CDR1 SGHNT, CDR2 YYREEE (reference sequence). Trimming removed 1 base at V and 1 base at J, with 8 bases between. CDR3 in amino acids: CASSLQSGNTGELFF. As DNA, the CDR3 is TGTGCCAGCAGCTTGCAGTCGGGGAACACCGGGGAGCTGTTTTTT.

The chain has TRBV28 and TRBJ1-5; tentatively, D is TRBD1 (5 bases). The germline CDR1 and CDR2 sequences are MDHEN and SYDVKM. The CDR3 runs 12 residues. V lost 1 base, J lost 8 bases, and 6 bases lay in between. The CDR3 protein is CASSLFREPQHF. The CDR3 coding sequence is TGTGCCAGCAGTTTATTCAGGGAGCCCCAGCATTTT.

The chain links TRBV6-6 to TRBJ2-7; D uncertain. This CDR3 is built from 13 residues. V lost 10 bases to trimming and J lost 0 bases, with 13 bases between them. CDR1 and CDR2 from the germline V gene are MNHNY and SVGAGI (reference sequence). This CDR3 is CATRDALSYEQYF. CDR3 in DNA: TGTGCCACCCGAGATGCGCTCTCCTACGAGCAGTACTTC.

The rearrangement uses TRBV15 and TRBJ1-5; D unclear. V was cut by 0 bases and J by 7 bases, with 7 bases left in between. The CDR3 consists of 13 residues. Germline CDR1 and CDR2: LNHNV and YYDKDF (reference sequence). CDR3 coding DNA: TGTGCCACCAGCAGAGATTCCTTCCAGCCCCAGCATTTT. It specifies CATSRDSFQPQHF.

The V call is TRBV28, the J call TRBJ2-1, with TRBD1 identical over 9 bases. With 4 bases clipped from V and 9 bases from J, the junction kept 10 bases outside the gene matches. The CDR3 totals 15 residues. From germline, CDR1 is MDHEN and CDR2 SYDVKM. The CDR3 DNA reads as TGTGCCAGCAGTTCGCCCGGGACAGGGAAAGGTGAGCAGTTCTTC. Translating it yields CASSSPGTGKGEQFF.

The J gene is TRBJ1-2, the V gene TRBV5-1; 9 bases map to TRBD1. V shed 3 bases and J 8 bases; nucleotides not matched to a gene: 8. The germline CDR1 and CDR2 sequences are SGHRS and YFSETQ. The CDR3 covers 14 residues. The CDR3 protein is CASSSPGQGAGYTF. CDR3 nucleotide sequence: TGCGCCAGCAGCTCTCCGGGACAGGGTGCCGGCTACACCTTC.

The chain uses TRBV29-1 and TRBJ1-1, with no clear D. The V end lost 7 bases, the J end lost 0 bases, and 9 bases lay between the germline ends. Germline V gene data show CDR1 as SQVTM and CDR2 as ANQGSEA. This CDR3 has 12 residues. The CDR3 here is CSATLLNTEAFF. The CDR3, as DNA: TGCAGCGCTACGCTTTTGAACACTGAAGCTTTCTTT.

The gene calls are TRBV28 and TRBJ2-7; 7 positions agree with TRBD1. J was trimmed by 4 bases and V by 5 bases; bases with no gene match: 11. Germline CDR1 reads MDHEN; CDR2 reads SYDVKM. This CDR3 is built from 15 residues. CDR3 sequence (DNA): TGTGCCAGCAGTGAAGCTTACAGGGGTCGGTACGAGCAGTACTTC. It encodes CASSEAYRGRYEQYF.

The rearrangement links TRBV5-1 to TRBJ2-2; a weak D match, TRBD2 (5 bases). Trimming pared 4 bases from V and 6 bases from J, leaving 19 bases between. Germline-derived CDR1 and CDR2 are SGHRS and YFSETQ. CDR3 length: 16 residues. For the CDR3, the DNA is TGCGCCAGCAGCAATTTTGAGACTACCAGGTCCGGGGAGCTGTTTTTT. Translated: CASSNFETTRSGELFF.

This chain connects TRBV6-6 to TRBJ2-7, with TRBD1 identical over 8 bases. V was pared by 8 bases and J by 5 bases, with 14 bases of the junction left unmatched. The length of the CDR3 is 15 residues. In germline, CDR1 is MNHNY, CDR2 SVGAGI (reference sequence). CDR3 sequence reads: CASHKTRDRIHEQYF. In DNA, the CDR3 is TGTGCCAGCCATAAAACGAGGGACAGGATTCACGAGCAGTACTTC.

V gene TRBV9 combines with J gene TRBJ2-7; 8 positions match TRBD2. This CDR3 comprises 15 residues. Looked up from germline, CDR1 is SGDLS and CDR2 is YYNGEE. J gave up 2 bases and V 0 bases, and 4 bases lay outside the gene matches. CDR3 sequence (DNA): TGTGCCAGCAGCGTAGCCACTAGCGGACCCTACGAGCAGTACTTC. It encodes CASSVATSGPYEQYF.

This chain joins TRBV11-2 and TRBJ2-1, with TRBD2 matching over 8 bases. V shed 3 bases, J shed 8 bases, and the junction held 9 bases outside the gene matches. Germline values: CDR1 SGHAT, CDR2 FQNNGV. The CDR3 runs to 15 residues. CDR3 protein: CASSLGRGGLDEQFF. The CDR3 region has the DNA TGTGCCAGCAGCTTGGGTCGGGGGGGCCTGGATGAGCAGTTCTTC.